One and the same sample provided the 2 T cell receptor beta chains below, sequenced in a study of Siglec-9 on CD8 T cells in melanoma. Generated by immunoSEQ multiplex PCR, the TCRdb table keeps only in-frame clones and is missing some. The repertoire holds approximately 35,000 clones, around 82% seen once, with around 1.7% in the top ten. Material for sequencing was Siglec-9- CD8+ T cells sorted from blood. These receptor sequences come from a human donor in good health.

The chain is built from TRBV14 and TRBJ1-1, with D possibly TRBD1 on 5 matching bases. The CDR3 runs 14 residues. Germline V gene data show CDR1 as SGHDN and CDR2 as FVKESK. Trimming pared 2 bases from V and 0 bases from J, leaving 7 bases between. CDR3 sequence (DNA): TGTGCCAGCAGCCAAATGGGGCTGAACACTGAAGCTTTCTTT. It translates to CASSQMGLNTEAFF. Filled out from reference TRBV14 and TRBJ1-1, the complete variable domain reads EAGVTQFPSHSVIEKGQTVTLRCDPISGHDNLYWYRRVMGKEIKFLLHFVKESKQDESGMPNNRFLAERTGGTYSTLKVQPAELEDSGVYFCASSQMGLNTEAFFGQGTRLTVV.

The genes are TRBV10-3 and TRBJ2-2, with TRBD2 matching 7 bases. Germline CDR1 reads ENHRY; CDR2 reads SYGVKD. V was clipped by 3 bases and J by 6 bases; unmatched bases: 7. The CDR3 loop spans 15 amino acids. DNA of the CDR3: TGTGCCATCAGTGAACTCCAGGGAGGGTCCGGGGAGCTGTTTTTT. Amino acid sequence: CAISELQGGSGELFF.